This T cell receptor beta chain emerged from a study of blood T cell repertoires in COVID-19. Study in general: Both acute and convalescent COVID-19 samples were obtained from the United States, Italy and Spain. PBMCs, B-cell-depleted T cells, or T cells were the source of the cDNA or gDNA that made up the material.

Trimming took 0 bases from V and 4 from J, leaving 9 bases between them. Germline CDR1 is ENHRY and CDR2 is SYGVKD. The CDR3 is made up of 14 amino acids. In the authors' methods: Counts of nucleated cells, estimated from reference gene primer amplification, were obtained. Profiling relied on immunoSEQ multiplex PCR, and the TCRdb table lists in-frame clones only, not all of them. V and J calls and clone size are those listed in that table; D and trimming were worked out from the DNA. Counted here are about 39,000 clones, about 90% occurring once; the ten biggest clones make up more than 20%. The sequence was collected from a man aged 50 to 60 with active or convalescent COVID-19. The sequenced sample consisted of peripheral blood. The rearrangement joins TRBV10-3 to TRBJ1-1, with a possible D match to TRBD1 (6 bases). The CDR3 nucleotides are TGTGCCATCAGTGAGTCGGGGGCGCCCACTGAAGCTTTCTTT. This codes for CAISESGAPTEAFF.